This entry describes one T cell receptor (beta chain). Original handling: Nucleated cell counts were estimated from reference gene primer amplification. The data were produced by immunoSEQ multiplex PCR, yet TCRdb's version contains in-frame clones alone and is incomplete. The D gene and trimming were derived from the DNA, and the V and J assignments and clone size from that table. This table has fewer than 200,000 clones, less than 90% appearing once. Germline V gene lookup returns CDR1 SNHLY and CDR2 FYNNEI. The CDR3 is 14 residues long. V dropped 6 bases and J dropped 9 bases, with 15 bases sitting between them. The sample comes from a study of blood T cell repertoires in COVID-19. In the study overall: The cDNA or gDNA used as material had been derived from T cells, B-cell-depleted T cells, or PBMCs.

The V and J genes are TRBV2 and TRBJ1-6; no reliable D call. The TCR comes from a man aged 70 or older with active or convalescent COVID-19. The material sequenced was peripheral blood. This CDR3 reads CASSASRRVSPLHF. The CDR3 nucleotides read TGTGCCAGCAGCGCCTCCCGGAGAGTTTCACCCCTCCACTTT.